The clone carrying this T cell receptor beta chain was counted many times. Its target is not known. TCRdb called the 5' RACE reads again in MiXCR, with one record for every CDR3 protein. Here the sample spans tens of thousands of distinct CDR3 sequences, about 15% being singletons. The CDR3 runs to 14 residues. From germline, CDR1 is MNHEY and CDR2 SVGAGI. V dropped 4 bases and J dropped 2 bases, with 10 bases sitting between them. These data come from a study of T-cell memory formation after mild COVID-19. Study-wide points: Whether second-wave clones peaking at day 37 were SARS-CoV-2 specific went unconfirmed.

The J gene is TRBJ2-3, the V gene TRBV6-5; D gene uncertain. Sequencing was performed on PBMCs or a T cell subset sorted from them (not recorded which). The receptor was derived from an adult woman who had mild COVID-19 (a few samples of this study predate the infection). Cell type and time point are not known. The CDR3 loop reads CASSSGGFTDTQYF. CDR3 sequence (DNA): TGTGCCAGCAGTTCCGGCGGATTCACAGATACGCAGTATTTT.